Presented here are 20 T cell receptor beta chains from one specimen sequenced in a study of shared T cell receptors in the human thymus. TCRdb's table, derived via immunoSEQ multiplex PCR, lists solely in-frame clones and lacks some. This sample has over 450,000 clones, with approximately 80% found just once. This sample also belongs to another study, concerning human thymus T cells.

Sequenced sample: thymocytes. The receptors were sampled from a boy in the first two years of life with a congenital heart defect.

This chain joins TRBV11-2 and TRBJ1-4; D remains ambiguous. The V gene lost 0 bases and the J gene lost 0 bases, with 14 bases spanning the gap. The V gene's germline CDR1 is SGHAT and CDR2 FQNNGV. The length of the CDR3 is 18 residues. CDR3 amino acids: CASSLDPHERSTNEKLFF. The CDR3 DNA reads TGTGCCAGCAGCTTAGACCCCCACGAACGGTCAACTAATGAAAAACTGTTTTTT.

The chain links TRBV27 to TRBJ1-5; D gene uncertain. The CDR3 is 19 residues long. CDR1 is MNHEY and CDR2 is SMNVEV in the germline V gene (reference sequence). The ends were cut back, 6 bases at V and 0 bases at J, with 24 bases in the middle. CDR3 protein: CASSIRVRRGIVSNQPQHF. The CDR3 DNA follows: TGTGCCAGCAGCATCCGGGTCCGCCGGGGTATAGTTAGCAATCAGCCCCAGCATTTT.

This chain uses TRBV4-2 with TRBJ2-7; weak D call: TRBD2 (5 bases). Trimming removed 4 bases from V and 4 bases from J, with 17 bases in between. The CDR3 is made up of 15 amino acids. Germline V gives CDR1 LGHNA, CDR2 YNFKEQ. The CDR3 loop reads CASSLSTRGRYEQYF. Written as DNA, the CDR3 is TGTGCCAGCAGCCTTAGTACTCGGGGTCGATACGAGCAGTACTTC.

This clone came up a few times. This sequence joins TRBV28 and TRBJ1-2, with D perhaps matching TRBD1 (5 bases). The germline V and J ends were trimmed by 2 bases and 7 bases, with 11 bases remaining between them. The CDR3 is 13 residues long. The germline CDR1 and CDR2 sequences are MDHEN and SYDVKM. The CDR3: CASSLGGGGGYTF. CDR3 sequence (DNA): TGTGCCAGCAGTTTAGGGGGAGGAGGTGGCTACACCTTC.

The chain links TRBV21-1 to TRBJ1-1. TRBV21-1 is a pseudogene segment. The CDR3 runs to 15 residues. For the CDR3, the DNA is TGTGCCAGCAGCCCCTTTGTGGCCGAAGGAGGTGAAGCTTTCTTT. Amino acid sequence: CASSPFVAEGGEAFF.

V is TRBV5-4 and J is TRBJ1-1; D gene unclear. Germline V gene sequence: CDR1 SGHNT, CDR2 YYREEE (reference sequence). V dropped 6 bases and J dropped 0 bases, with 9 bases sitting between them. The CDR3 spans 13 residues. The CDR3, as DNA: TGTGCCAGCAAAGAGGGATTGAACACTGAAGCTTTCTTT. This sequence encodes CASKEGLNTEAFF. Looking up the rest from reference TRBV5-4 and TRBJ1-1 gives the full variable domain: ETGVTQSPTHLIKTRGQQVTLRCSSQSGHNTVSWYQQALGQGPQFIFQYYREEENGRGNFPPRFSGLQFPNYSSELNVNALELDDSALYLCASKEGLNTEAFFGQGTRLTVV.

The rearrangement links TRBV5-6 to TRBJ2-5; possibly TRBD1 for D (6 bases). Trimming took 1 base from V and 0 from J, leaving 22 bases between them. The V gene's germline CDR1 is SGHDT and CDR2 YYEEEE. There are 19 residues in the CDR3. This chain's CDR3 is CASSLSGASGHWYQETQYF. As DNA, the CDR3 is TGTGCCAGCAGCTTGTCCGGTGCCTCGGGACATTGGTACCAAGAGACCCAGTACTTC.

This rearrangement joins TRBV28 to TRBJ2-1; unclear D gene. V gave up 1 base and J gave up 5 bases, with 18 bases separating them. The CDR3 is made up of 17 amino acids. Looked up from germline, CDR1 is MDHEN and CDR2 is SYDVKM. CDR3 coding DNA: TGTGCCAGCAGTTTATCAAGTGGCCACGGTGGGCACAATGAGCAGTTCTTC. This gives the protein CASSLSSGHGGHNEQFF.

This clone was seen once. The V call is TRBV18, the J call TRBJ1-2; 8 nucleotides line up with TRBD1. J was trimmed by 4 bases and V by 5 bases; bases with no gene match: 9. Germline CDR1 reads KGHSH; CDR2 reads LQKENI. The CDR3 length is 15 residues. The CDR3 region is CASSSPDRDPYGYTF. DNA for the CDR3: TGTGCCAGCTCATCCCCGGACAGGGATCCCTATGGCTACACCTTC.

V is TRBV10-1 and J is TRBJ2-7, with D perhaps TRBD1 (5 bases). Germline lookup yields CDR1 WNHNN and CDR2 SYGVQD (reference sequence). The V gene lost 4 bases and the J gene lost 7 bases, with 29 bases spanning the gap. This CDR3 has 18 amino acids. CDR3 in amino acids: CASSVLLTERTIPREQYF. The CDR3 nucleotides read TGCGCCAGCAGTGTGCTACTGACAGAACGAACGATACCTCGAGAGCAGTACTTC.

This chain uses TRBV10-2 with TRBJ2-5, with 9 bases that match TRBD1. V shed 7 bases and J 5 bases; nucleotides not matched to a gene: 11. Germline V gives CDR1 WSHSY, CDR2 SAAADI. CDR3 length equals 15 residues. CDR3 region: CASKLQGARGETQYF. CDR3 sequence (DNA): TGCGCCAGCAAACTACAGGGGGCAAGGGGGGAGACCCAGTACTTC.

This chain joins TRBV27 and TRBJ1-2; no clear D gene. The CDR3 spans 14 residues. V lost 8 bases and J 5 bases, leaving 18 bases between the germline ends. Germline CDR1 MNHEY, CDR2 SMNVEV (reference sequence). The CDR3 nucleotides are TGTGCCAGCGCTCTACAGCCCCATTATTATGGCTACACCTTC. Its protein product is CASALQPHYYGYTF.

The CDR3 DNA sequence: TGTGCCAGCAGCCCGGGACTAGAGGGTGAGCAGTTCTTC. Amino acid sequence: CASSPGLEGEQFF. The V gene is TRBV11-3, the J gene TRBJ2-1, with TRBD2 matching over 8 bases. CDR1 SGHNT and CDR2 YENEEA come from the germline V gene. This CDR3 is 13 amino acids long. J gave up 9 bases and V 5 bases, and 6 bases lay outside the gene matches.

This clone was picked up a small number of times. This chain connects TRBV29-1 to TRBJ1-1; perhaps TRBD1 as D (5 bases). This CDR3 has 13 amino acids. The germline CDR1 and CDR2 sequences are SQVTM and ANQGSEA. Trimming cost V 0 bases and J 3 bases, with 8 bases left between them. The CDR3 DNA sequence: TGCAGCGTTGAAGATCGGGGGGACACTGAAGCTTTCTTT. Protein product: CSVEDRGDTEAFF.

The chain links TRBV7-2 to TRBJ2-1, with D perhaps matching TRBD1 (6 bases). This CDR3 is 15 amino acids long. Trimming stripped 7 bases from V and 0 bases from J, with 13 bases between. Germline loops: CDR1 SGHTA, CDR2 FQGNSA. The CDR3: CASNAGTSSYNEQFF. The CDR3 DNA reads as TGTGCCAGCAACGCCGGGACAAGCTCCTACAATGAGCAGTTCTTC.

The rearrangement links TRBV14 to TRBJ1-4; D possibly corresponds to TRBD1 (6 bases). The V gene's germline CDR1 is SGHDN and CDR2 FVKESK. The CDR3 spans 12 residues. The ends were cut back, 0 bases at V and 16 bases at J, with 12 bases in the middle. Here the CDR3 DNA reads TGTGCCAGCAGCCAAGATGTTGGACAGCGGTTTTTT. Its translation is CASSQDVGQRFF.

The J gene is TRBJ2-7, the V gene TRBV11-3; 8 nucleotides align to TRBD2. Trimming removed 4 bases from V and 3 bases from J; junction bases left unmatched: 11. CDR1 and CDR2 (germline): SGHNT, YENEEA. This CDR3 comprises 16 residues. The CDR3 DNA is TGTGCCAGCAGCTCCATCAGCGGGAGCCCACTCTACGAGCAGTACTTC. Amino acids: CASSSISGSPLYEQYF.

The gene calls are TRBV30 and TRBJ2-5, with 8 nucleotides matching TRBD1. Losses at the gene ends were 2 bases for V and 7 bases for J; bases not matched to a gene: 3. Germline loops: CDR1 GTSNPN, CDR2 SVGIG (reference sequence). The CDR3 spans 12 residues. The CDR3 DNA reads TGTGCCTGGAGTACAGGGACAGGGACCCAGTACTTC. Translated, it gives CAWSTGTGTQYF.

As to this clone: The CDR3 does not end in the conserved phenylalanine or tryptophan, so this is likely a read error. No DNA is shown, since the ends of the CDR3 on it are uncertain; the CDR3 is the one TCRdb lists. The chain recombines TRBV19 with TRBJ1-2; TRBD1, as called in the table, went unchecked against the DNA. Including both end residues, the CDR3 is 9 amino acids long. Germline V gene data show CDR1 as LNHDA and CDR2 as SQIVND (reference sequence). CDR3: CASSIDPPQ.

This chain's CDR3 is CASSTGFTDTQYF. For the CDR3, the DNA is TGCGCCAGCAGCACGGGGTTCACAGATACGCAGTATTTT. The chain uses TRBV5-1 and TRBJ2-3, with D possibly being TRBD2 (5 bases). The CDR3 extends over 13 amino acids. The germline CDR1 and CDR2 sequences are SGHRS and YFSETQ. The ends were cut back, 4 bases at V and 2 bases at J, with 8 bases in the middle.